Listed here are 24 T cell receptor beta chains from one sample, sequenced in a study of T cell changes during pregnancy in multiple sclerosis. Data came from immunoSEQ multiplex PCR; TCRdb stores just in-frame clones and leaves some out. The sample consists of around 43,000 clones, 93% of them appearing once. Here the sequenced sample was CD8+ T cells from peripheral blood mononuclear cells, taken after pregnancy. These receptors originate from a female donor with multiple sclerosis, enrolled in a pregnancy study.

In its sample, this clone was seen once. V is TRBV6-5 and J is TRBJ2-1; TRBD1 aligns across 7 bases. The CDR3 runs 14 residues. J lost 7 bases, V lost 2 bases, and 5 bases had no gene match. Per the germline V gene, CDR1 is MNHEY and CDR2 is SVGAGI. The CDR3 DNA is TGTGCCAGCAGTTACCCACAGGGGAATAATGAGCAGTTCTTC. It specifies CASSYPQGNNEQFF.

The chain couples TRBV28 to TRBJ1-4, with a tentative D call TRBD1 (5 bases). The CDR3 loop spans 17 amino acids. Looked up from germline, CDR1 is MDHEN and CDR2 is SYDVKM. V shed 4 bases and J shed 0 bases, with 15 bases lying between them. CDR3 region: CASSSLTGSTTNEKLFF. The CDR3 bases are TGTGCCAGCAGTTCCCTAACAGGATCGACAACTAATGAAAAACTGTTTTTT.

The chain uses TRBV27 and TRBJ2-2; maybe TRBD2 (6 bases). Germline CDR1 and CDR2: MNHEY and SMNVEV (reference sequence). The V and J ends lost 0 bases and 4 bases respectively, with 12 bases between them. The CDR3 spans 16 residues. The CDR3 is CASSLSELAGTGELFF. The CDR3 region has the DNA TGTGCCAGCAGTTTATCGGAACTAGCTGGCACCGGGGAGCTGTTTTTT.

This clone was observed a single time. This chain connects TRBV5-1 to TRBJ2-1; 7 positions match TRBD1. V lost 1 base, J lost 5 bases, and 9 bases stayed unmatched. Germline V gives CDR1 SGHRS, CDR2 YFSETQ. The CDR3 runs 16 residues. CDR3 loop: CASSLWTGRVDNEQFF. Here the CDR3 DNA reads TGCGCCAGCAGCTTGTGGACAGGAAGGGTGGACAATGAGCAGTTCTTC.

The chain joins TRBV7-9 to TRBJ1-5; D is possibly TRBD1 (5 bases). CDR3 length: 13 residues. V was cut by 3 bases and J by 7 bases, with 10 bases left in between. Germline CDR1 reads SEHNR; CDR2 reads FQNEAQ (reference sequence). This chain's CDR3 is CASSFGGVQPQHF. The DNA for the CDR3 is TGTGCCAGCAGCTTCGGAGGGGTCCAGCCCCAGCATTTT.

This chain links TRBV6-6 with TRBJ2-1; 12 nucleotides match TRBD1. Trimming removed 7 bases from V and 9 bases from J; junction bases left unmatched: 10. Per the germline V gene, CDR1 is MNHNY and CDR2 is SVGAGI (reference sequence). There are 15 residues in the CDR3. The CDR3 DNA is TGTGCCAGCATCTATACCGGGACAGGGGGCATTGAGCAGTTCTTC. Its protein product is CASIYTGTGGIEQFF.

The CDR3 loop is CASSSQATNEKLFF. CDR3 bases: TGTGCCAGCAGCTCACAGGCAACTAATGAAAAACTGTTTTTT. V is TRBV7-9 and J is TRBJ1-4; D might be TRBD1 (5 bases). Between the trimmed V and J ends, which lost 4 bases and 0 bases, there was a span of 6 bases. Germline CDR1 and CDR2: SEHNR and FQNEAQ (reference sequence). There are 14 residues in the CDR3.

The CDR3 sequence: CASNSFVSGNQPQHF. CDR3 bases: TGTGCCAGCAACTCATTCGTTTCCGGTAATCAGCCCCAGCATTTT. The rearrangement uses TRBV28 and TRBJ1-5; D unclear. The germline gives CDR1 MDHEN, CDR2 SYDVKM. This CDR3 has 15 residues. Deletions cut 7 bases from V and 4 bases from J, with 17 bases between.

The V and J genes are TRBV5-1 and TRBJ1-2; 8 bases are shared with TRBD1. The germline V gene has CDR1 SGHRS and CDR2 YFSETQ. CDR3 length: 14 amino acids. Trimming at V came to 6 bases and at J to 3 bases, leaving 7 bases not matched to a gene. The CDR3 sequence: CASNTAGGDYGYTF. The CDR3 nucleotides read TGCGCCAGCAACACGGCAGGGGGCGACTATGGCTACACCTTC.

V and J are TRBV5-1 and TRBJ2-2; 8 nucleotides line up with TRBD2. The CDR3 extends over 15 amino acids. The germline V gene encodes CDR1 SGHRS and CDR2 YFSETQ. Losses at the gene ends were 0 bases for V and 7 bases for J; bases not matched to a gene: 5. The CDR3 DNA reads TGCGCCAGCAGCTTGGCGGGGGGGGCGAACGGGGAGCTGTTTTTT. Translating it yields CASSLAGGANGELFF.

The V and J genes are TRBV4-2 and TRBJ2-7; 9 bases map to TRBD1. CDR3 length: 15 amino acids. Germline V gene sequence: CDR1 LGHNA, CDR2 YNFKEQ. V dropped 4 bases and J dropped 5; count of bases not matched to a gene: 9. The CDR3 here is CASSLPGTGRNEQYF. The CDR3 coding sequence is TGTGCCAGCAGCCTTCCCGGGACAGGGAGGAACGAGCAGTACTTC.

V is TRBV27 and J is TRBJ2-1; 11 bases line up with TRBD2. The germline V gene has CDR1 MNHEY and CDR2 SMNVEV (reference sequence). This CDR3 contains 15 residues. V shed 5 bases, J shed 9 bases, and the junction held 9 bases outside the gene matches. For the CDR3, the DNA is TGTGCCAGCAGTCTAACTAGCGGGAGTAAGGGTGAGCAGTTCTTC. Residues: CASSLTSGSKGEQFF.

The chain recombines TRBV9 with TRBJ1-1, with TRBD1 matching over 7 bases. The germline gives CDR1 SGDLS, CDR2 YYNGEE. The length of the CDR3 is 16 residues. Trimming cost V 0 bases and J 1 base; bases outside gene matches: 6. CDR3 nucleotide sequence: TGTGCCAGCAGCGTAGGGGCCAGGGGGACGAACACTGAAGCTTTCTTT. It is translated as CASSVGARGTNTEAFF.

This chain links TRBV4-1 with TRBJ1-6; D is undetermined. From germline, CDR1 is MGHRA and CDR2 YSYEKL. The germline V and J ends were trimmed by 5 bases and 16 bases, with 12 bases remaining between them. This CDR3 has 11 residues. CDR3 in amino acids: CASSSVSELHF. The CDR3 DNA reads TGCGCCAGCAGCTCAGTCAGTGAACTCCACTTT.

CDR3 bases: TGTGCCAGCAGCTCTAGAGCGGGAGCCCTGGGGTACAATGAGCAGTTCTTC. As protein: CASSSRAGALGYNEQFF. V is TRBV13 and J is TRBJ2-1, with 8 positions matching TRBD2. With V trimmed by 4 bases and J by 4 bases, 12 bases remained unmatched. CDR3 size: 17 residues. CDR1 and CDR2 from the germline V gene are PRHDT and FYEKMQ (reference sequence). The entire variable domain, with the rest obtained from reference TRBV13 and TRBJ2-1, is as follows: AAGVIQSPRHLIKEKRETATLKCYPIPRHDTVYWYQQGPGQDPQFLISFYEKMQSDKGSIPDRFSAQQFSDYHSELNMSSLELGDSALYFCASSSRAGALGYNEQFFGPGTRLTVL.

This clone was observed a single time. This chain joins TRBV5-4 and TRBJ2-2; 8 nucleotides agree with TRBD2. This CDR3 is 16 amino acids long. Germline lookup yields CDR1 SGHNT and CDR2 YYREEE (reference sequence). The trim removed 1 base at V and 4 bases at J, leaving 6 bases unmatched. The CDR3 is CASSLPAGVGTGELFF. The CDR3 DNA follows: TGTGCCAGCAGCTTGCCAGCGGGAGTGGGCACCGGGGAGCTGTTTTTT.

As DNA, the CDR3 is TGCGCCAGCAGCCAAGGAGCGAACACCGGGGAGCTGTTTTTT. Its translation is CASSQGANTGELFF. The chain links TRBV4-3 to TRBJ2-2, with D hard to call. This CDR3 is built from 14 residues. V lost 1 base and J lost 0, with 3 bases in between. Germline values: CDR1 LGHNA, CDR2 YSLEER.

V and J are TRBV4-3 and TRBJ1-6; D is unclear. V lost 1 base to trimming and J lost 10 bases, with 14 bases between them. Germline CDR1 LGHNA, CDR2 YSLEER. This CDR3 has 15 amino acids. CDR3 loop: CASSQGWEVSSPLHF. The CDR3 coding sequence is TGCGCCAGCAGCCAAGGCTGGGAGGTTTCATCACCCCTCCACTTT.

The V call is TRBV14, the J call TRBJ2-7; the D gene is possibly TRBD1 (5 bases). Trimming took off 4 bases at V and 6 bases at J, with 22 bases between the two ends. This CDR3 region has 16 residues. Germline CDR1 and CDR2: SGHDN and FVKESK. CDR3 sequence: CASSPMGQDPSPEQYF. DNA of the CDR3: TGTGCCAGCAGCCCAATGGGGCAGGATCCTTCCCCCGAGCAGTACTTC.

This clone has just a few counts. V and J are TRBV4-2 and TRBJ1-1; the match to TRBD1 covers 7 bases. The CDR3 consists of 15 residues. Trimming cost V 4 bases and J 3 bases; bases outside gene matches: 8. The V gene's germline CDR1 is LGHNA and CDR2 YNFKEQ. CDR3: CASSPRQGVDTEAFF. CDR3 in DNA: TGTGCCAGCAGCCCTCGACAGGGTGTGGACACTGAAGCTTTCTTT.

The chain is built from TRBV7-2 and TRBJ2-1, with D possibly TRBD1 on 5 matching bases. Germline V gene data show CDR1 as SGHTA and CDR2 as FQGNSA. The length of the CDR3 is 15 residues. V dropped 5 bases and J dropped 12 bases, with 23 bases sitting between them. CDR3 loop: CASSEWGSHKDGQFF. The CDR3 bases are TGTGCCAGCAGCGAGTGGGGCAGTCACAAGGATGGGCAGTTCTTC.

The V and J genes are TRBV7-9 and TRBJ1-5; the D is unclear. Germline assignment: CDR1 SEHNR and CDR2 FQNEAQ (reference sequence). The CDR3 sequence is 12 residues long. The V end lost 2 bases, the J end lost 4 bases, and 3 bases lay between the germline ends. Written as DNA, the CDR3 is TGTGCCAGCAGCTTATCAAATCAGCCCCAGCATTTT. Translating gives CASSLSNQPQHF.

This sequence joins TRBV5-1 and TRBJ2-7, with a weak D call TRBD1 (6 bases). V was pared by 0 bases and J by 5 bases, with 18 bases between. Germline lookup yields CDR1 SGHRS and CDR2 YFSETQ. The CDR3 has 16 amino acids. The CDR3 reads CASSLEGRTDFDEQYF. CDR3 bases: TGCGCCAGCAGCTTGGAAGGGCGGACAGATTTCGACGAGCAGTACTTC.

The V and J genes are TRBV2 and TRBJ1-3; D gene ambiguous. Trimming stripped 7 bases from V and 2 bases from J, with 6 bases between. This CDR3 is built from 12 residues. Germline V gene lookup returns CDR1 SNHLY and CDR2 FYNNEI. The CDR3 DNA sequence: TGTGCCAGCATAGAGACTGGAAACACCATATATTTT. Translation gives CASIETGNTIYF.